One T cell receptor (beta chain) is described in this entry. Antigen unknown. This sample is part of a study of vaccination and CD4 T cells after COVID-19. Study-wide context: Overlapping spike peptides of SARS-CoV-2, HCoV-NL63, HCoV-OC43 and HCoV-229E stimulated the cells.

Treatment here: roughly ten-day PBMC culture with coronavirus spike peptide pools or control peptides (ViraFEST assay). From the unexposed donor, CD4+ T cells were collected ahead of the COVID-19 pandemic (2011-2018). The Oncomine TCR Beta short-read assay was what sequenced the DNA obtained from cultured CD4+ T cells. MiXCR, run by TCRdb on the PCR reads, gives a single entry per CDR3 protein. The repertoire holds 5,500 to 9,000 distinct CDR3 sequences, with roughly 30% as singletons. This CDR3 region has 13 residues. CDR1 and CDR2 (germline): SEHNR, FQNEAQ (reference sequence). Between the trimmed V and J ends, which lost 3 bases and 7 bases, there was a span of 10 bases.

The sequence came from a human donor in good health. The sequenced sample was CD4+ T cells from blood, cultured in vitro. The genes are TRBV7-9 and TRBJ2-1; D gene uncertain. Here the CDR3 reads CASSFVDWNEQFF. CDR3 bases: TGTGCCAGCAGCTTCGTCGATTGGAATGAGCAGTTCTTC.